Presented here are 22 T cell receptor beta chains from one specimen sequenced in a study of blood T cell repertoires in COVID-19. This table comes from immunoSEQ multiplex PCR, and its TCRdb copy is limited to in-frame clones, with some not included. The sample records roughly 280,000 clones, 70% to 90% being singletons. The specimen was PBMCs or T cells enriched from blood (not recorded which). Receptor source: a woman younger than 45 with acute COVID-19.

This chain joins TRBV15 and TRBJ2-1; possibly TRBD1 for D (6 bases). In germline, CDR1 is LNHNV, CDR2 YYDKDF (reference sequence). V lost 0 bases and J lost 8, with 8 bases in between. This CDR3 is 13 amino acids long. The CDR3 loop reads CATSRDHRDEQFF. CDR3 nucleotide sequence: TGTGCCACCAGCAGAGATCACAGGGATGAGCAGTTCTTC.

J is TRBJ2-1 and V is TRBV3-1 (or the pseudogene TRBV3-2), with D possibly TRBD1 on 6 matching bases. This CDR3 spans 13 amino acids. V was pared by 0 bases and J by 9 bases, with 9 bases between. CDR1 and CDR2 from the germline V gene are LGHDT and YNNKEL (reference sequence). The CDR3: CASSQERGGEQFF. As DNA, the CDR3 is TGTGCCAGCAGCCAAGAACGAGGGGGTGAGCAGTTCTTC.

The J gene is TRBJ2-3, the V gene TRBV7-3; 9 nucleotides agree with TRBD1. CDR3 length: 15 residues. CDR1 is SGHTA and CDR2 is FQGTGA in the germline V gene. The V segment lost 5 bases and the J segment 1 base; nucleotides outside the gene matches: 4. As DNA, the CDR3 is TGTGCCAGCAGCAATACAGGGGGCGGCACAGATACGCAGTATTTT. Translating it yields CASSNTGGGTDTQYF.

In this sample, this clone turned up a few times. This CDR3 is also generated by other DNA sequences in the sample. The genes are TRBV5-1 and TRBJ2-1; 7 bases match TRBD1. The CDR3 length is 14 residues. Germline V gene sequence: CDR1 SGHRS, CDR2 YFSETQ. V lost 0 bases to trimming and J lost 7 bases; unmatched junction nucleotides: 4. The CDR3 DNA is TGCGCCAGCAGCTTGGGGACAGGTGATAATGAGCAGTTCTTC. It is translated as CASSLGTGDNEQFF.

The CDR3 DNA is TGTGCCAGCAGTTTATGGACTAGCGGGGTTGGAGCCGAGCAGTACTTC. Its protein is CASSLWTSGVGAEQYF. The chain combines TRBV28 with TRBJ2-7; 11 bases agree with TRBD2. J lost 6 bases, V lost 0 bases, and 7 bases had no gene match. This CDR3 comprises 16 residues. Germline CDR1 is MDHEN and CDR2 is SYDVKM.

V gene TRBV13 combines with J gene TRBJ2-3; D gene uncertain. The V end lost 1 base, the J end lost 4 bases, and 15 bases lay between the germline ends. CDR1 and CDR2 (germline): PRHDT, FYEKMQ (reference sequence). The CDR3 totals 16 residues. Here the CDR3 reads CASSLEILELPDTQYF. As DNA, the CDR3 is TGTGCCAGCAGCTTAGAGATCCTAGAACTTCCAGATACGCAGTATTTT.

In this sample, this clone turned up once. This chain links TRBV19 with TRBJ2-1; 12 bases fit TRBD2. With V trimmed by 1 base and J by 6 bases, 13 bases remained unmatched. Germline-derived CDR1 and CDR2 are LNHDA and SQIVND (reference sequence). This CDR3 contains 19 residues. CDR3 DNA: TGTGCCAGTAGTATAGCTCGGCTAGCGGGAGGGCCACTTGTCAATGAGCAGTTCTTC. Translated: CASSIARLAGGPLVNEQFF.

The rearrangement uses TRBV14 and TRBJ2-1, with D perhaps TRBD1 (6 bases). V gave up 4 bases and J gave up 8 bases, with 18 bases separating them. Germline V gives CDR1 SGHDN, CDR2 FVKESK. The CDR3 contains 15 residues. The CDR3 loop is CASSPGAALAHEQFF. CDR3 coding DNA: TGTGCCAGCAGCCCAGGGGCCGCCCTAGCACATGAGCAGTTCTTC.

This clone came up once. The rearrangement uses TRBV5-8 and TRBJ2-7, with D possibly being TRBD2 (6 bases). Between the trimmed V and J ends, which lost 2 bases and 0 bases, there was a span of 15 bases. Germline assignment: CDR1 SGHTS and CDR2 YDEGEE. This CDR3 is built from 16 residues. The CDR3 is CASSFWEEISSYEQYF. The CDR3 DNA reads TGTGCCAGCAGCTTCTGGGAGGAGATAAGCTCCTACGAGCAGTACTTC.

This chain uses TRBV3-1 (or the pseudogene TRBV3-2) with TRBJ2-7; D unclear. This CDR3 is 13 amino acids long. V was trimmed by 2 bases and J by 6 bases, leaving 11 bases between them. Germline values: CDR1 LGHDT, CDR2 YNNKEL (reference sequence). In DNA form, the CDR3 reads TGTGCCAGCAGCCAACTTTCGAGAGGCGAGCAGTACTTC. This translates into CASSQLSRGEQYF.

The CDR3: CASSDSTSGIREQYF. DNA of the CDR3: TGTGCCAGCAGTGATTCGACTAGCGGGATAAGGGAGCAGTACTTC. The V gene is TRBV6-1, the J gene TRBJ2-7, with TRBD2 matching 11 bases. Germline V gene sequence: CDR1 MNHNS, CDR2 SASEGT. The CDR3 has 15 amino acids. With V trimmed by 3 bases and J by 7 bases, 8 bases remained unmatched.

This clone has only one observation. The CDR3 loop is CASSLRDKFISSYNSPLHF. DNA of the CDR3: TGTGCCAGCAGCTTACGGGACAAATTTATAAGCTCCTATAATTCACCCCTCCACTTT. J is TRBJ1-6 and V is TRBV13, with a weak D call TRBD1 (6 bases). This CDR3 has 19 amino acids. Germline values: CDR1 PRHDT, CDR2 FYEKMQ (reference sequence). The V end lost 2 bases, the J end lost 0 bases, and 17 bases lay between the germline ends.

V is TRBV4-1 and J is TRBJ1-5, with D possibly being TRBD1 (5 bases). Germline V gene sequence: CDR1 MGHRA, CDR2 YSYEKL. V shed 0 bases and J shed 3 bases, with 9 bases lying between them. The length of the CDR3 is 15 residues. CDR3 residues: CASSQDAGYNQPQHF. Here the CDR3 DNA reads TGCGCCAGCAGCCAAGATGCAGGGTACAATCAGCCCCAGCATTTT.

The chain carries TRBV28 and TRBJ2-5, with D perhaps TRBD1 (6 bases). The V end lost 7 bases, the J end lost 5 bases, and 23 bases lay between the germline ends. This CDR3 spans 16 amino acids. From germline, CDR1 is MDHEN and CDR2 SYDVKM. CDR3 DNA sequence: TGTGCCAGCATCGCTATCCCAGGGGATAGCAACGAGACCCAGTACTTC. This encodes CASIAIPGDSNETQYF.

The chain carries TRBV6-2 or TRBV6-3 and TRBJ1-5; D might be TRBD1 (5 bases). This CDR3 has 14 residues. V lost 2 bases to trimming and J lost 4 bases, with 9 bases between them. The germline gives CDR1 MNHEY, CDR2 SVGEGT. The DNA of the CDR3 is TGTGCCAGCAGTTACGGGGCGTTAAATCAGCCCCAGCATTTT. Protein product: CASSYGALNQPQHF.

CDR3 in amino acids: CATGATNEKLFF. The CDR3 bases are TGTGCCACGGGGGCAACTAATGAAAAACTGTTTTTT. This chain joins TRBV10-3 and TRBJ1-4; the D gene is possibly TRBD1 (5 bases). Germline V gene sequence: CDR1 ENHRY, CDR2 SYGVKD. Between the trimmed V and J ends, which lost 10 bases and 0 bases, there was a span of 6 bases. This CDR3 is built from 12 residues.

The count of this clone is one. The chain joins TRBV7-6 to TRBJ2-7; 9 bases map to TRBD1. Germline CDR1 is SGHVS and CDR2 is FNYEAQ. The CDR3 consists of 11 residues. V shed 8 bases, J shed 4 bases, and the junction held 0 bases outside the gene matches. CDR3 region: CASGQGYEQYF. Written as DNA, the CDR3 is TGTGCCAGCGGACAGGGGTACGAGCAGTACTTC.

The rearrangement uses TRBV30 and TRBJ1-6; D is unclear. The CDR3 loop spans 18 amino acids. The germline V and J ends were trimmed by 3 bases and 0 bases, with 18 bases remaining between them. Germline values: CDR1 GTSNPN, CDR2 SVGIG (reference sequence). The CDR3 spells CAWRWETSSSSYNSPLHF. The CDR3 bases are TGTGCCTGGAGATGGGAGACTTCCAGTAGCTCCTATAATTCACCCCTCCACTTT.

V gene TRBV6-1 combines with J gene TRBJ2-5, with TRBD2 matching 11 bases. J was trimmed by 7 bases and V by 1 base; bases with no gene match: 11. The germline CDR1 and CDR2 sequences are MNHNS and SASEGT. The CDR3 totals 17 residues. The CDR3 spells CASSEVLAGGTQGTQYF. The CDR3 DNA reads as TGTGCCAGCAGTGAAGTTCTAGCGGGAGGAACTCAGGGGACCCAGTACTTC.

The chain couples TRBV18 to TRBJ1-5; 9 nucleotides align to TRBD1. In germline, CDR1 is KGHSH, CDR2 LQKENI. With 8 bases clipped from V and 2 bases from J, the junction kept 7 bases outside the gene matches. The CDR3 length is 15 residues. The chain's CDR3 is CASARQGEGNQPQHF. DNA of the CDR3: TGTGCCAGCGCAAGACAGGGGGAGGGCAATCAGCCCCAGCATTTT.

In DNA form, the CDR3 reads TGTGCCAGTAGTATATGGGACAGGGCCATCAATGAGCAGTTCTTC. Encoded protein: CASSIWDRAINEQFF. This sequence joins TRBV19 and TRBJ2-1, with 9 bases identical to TRBD1. This CDR3 has 15 amino acids. CDR1 is LNHDA, CDR2 SQIVND, per germline (reference sequence). Trimming at V came to 2 bases and at J to 6 bases, leaving 5 bases not matched to a gene.

Here the CDR3 DNA reads TGTGCCATCAGTGGGCAGTCCAATGAGCAGTTCTTC. Its protein product is CAISGQSNEQFF. The rearrangement joins TRBV10-3 to TRBJ2-1; D not resolved. CDR3 size: 12 residues. With 4 bases removed from V and 6 bases from J, the gap between germline ends came to 7 bases. Germline loops: CDR1 ENHRY, CDR2 SYGVKD.